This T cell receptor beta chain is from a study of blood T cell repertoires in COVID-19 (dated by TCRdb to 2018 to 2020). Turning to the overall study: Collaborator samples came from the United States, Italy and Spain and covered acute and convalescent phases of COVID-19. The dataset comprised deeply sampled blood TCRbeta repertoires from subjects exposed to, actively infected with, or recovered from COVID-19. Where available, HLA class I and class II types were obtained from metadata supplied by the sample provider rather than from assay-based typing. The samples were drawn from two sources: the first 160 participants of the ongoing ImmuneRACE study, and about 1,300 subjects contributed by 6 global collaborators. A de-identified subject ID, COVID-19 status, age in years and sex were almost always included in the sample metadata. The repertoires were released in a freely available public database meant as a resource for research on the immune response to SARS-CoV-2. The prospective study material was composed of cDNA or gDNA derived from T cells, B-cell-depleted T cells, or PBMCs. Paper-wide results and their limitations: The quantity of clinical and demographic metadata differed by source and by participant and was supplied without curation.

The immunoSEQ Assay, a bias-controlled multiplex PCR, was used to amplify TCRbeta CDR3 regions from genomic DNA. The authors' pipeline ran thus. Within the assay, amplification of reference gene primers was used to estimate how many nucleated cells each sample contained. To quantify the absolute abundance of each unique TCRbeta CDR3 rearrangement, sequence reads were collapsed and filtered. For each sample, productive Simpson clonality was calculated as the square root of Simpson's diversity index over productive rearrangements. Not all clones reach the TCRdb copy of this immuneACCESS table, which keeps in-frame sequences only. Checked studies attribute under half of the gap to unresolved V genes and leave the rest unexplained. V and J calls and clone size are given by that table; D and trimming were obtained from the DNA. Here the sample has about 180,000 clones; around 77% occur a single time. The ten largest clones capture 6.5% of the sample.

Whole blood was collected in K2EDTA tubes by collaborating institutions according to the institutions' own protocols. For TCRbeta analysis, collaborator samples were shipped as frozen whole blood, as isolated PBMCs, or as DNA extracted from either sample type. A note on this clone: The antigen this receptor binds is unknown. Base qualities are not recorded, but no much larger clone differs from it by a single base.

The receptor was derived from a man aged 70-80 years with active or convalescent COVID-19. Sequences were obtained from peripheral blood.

The CDR3 region: CATSRGPSKSPVEQFF. In nucleotides, the sequence is TGTGCCACCAGCAGGGGGCCTTCCAAATCCCCTGTAGAGCAGTTCTTC. Rearrangement joined TRBV15 to TRBJ2-1, with TRBD1 perhaps the D gene, on 5 matching bases. The V and J ends are trimmed by 3 bases and 10 bases, leaving 22 bases between them. The CDR1 and CDR2 encoded by the germline V gene (reference sequence) are LNHNV and YYDKDF. From the cysteine through the phenylalanine, the CDR3 covers 16 amino acids. Only the CDR3 portion is preserved as DNA: 48 bases, with reading frame beginning at the first base.